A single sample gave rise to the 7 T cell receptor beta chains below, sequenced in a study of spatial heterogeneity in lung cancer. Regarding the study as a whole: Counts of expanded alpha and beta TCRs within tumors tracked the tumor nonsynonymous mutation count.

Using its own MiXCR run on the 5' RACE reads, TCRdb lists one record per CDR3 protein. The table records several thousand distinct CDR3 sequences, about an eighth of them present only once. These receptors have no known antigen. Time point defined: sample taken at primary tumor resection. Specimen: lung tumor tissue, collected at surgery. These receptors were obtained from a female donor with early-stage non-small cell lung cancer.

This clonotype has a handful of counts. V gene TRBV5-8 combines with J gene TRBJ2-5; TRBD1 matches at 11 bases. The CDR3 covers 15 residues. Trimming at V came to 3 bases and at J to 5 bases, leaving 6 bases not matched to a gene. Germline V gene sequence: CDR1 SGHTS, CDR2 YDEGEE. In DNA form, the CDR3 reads TGTGCCAGCAGCTCTCGGACAGGGGGCCGGGAGACCCAGTACTTC. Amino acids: CASSSRTGGRETQYF.

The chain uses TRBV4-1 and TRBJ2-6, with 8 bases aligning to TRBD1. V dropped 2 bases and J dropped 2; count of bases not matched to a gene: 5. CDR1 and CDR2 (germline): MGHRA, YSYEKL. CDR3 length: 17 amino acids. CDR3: CASSQPTGEPGANVLTF. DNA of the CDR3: TGCGCCAGCAGCCAACCGACAGGGGAGCCTGGGGCCAACGTCCTGACTTTC.

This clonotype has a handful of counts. The CDR3 loop reads CASTSSGGAGNEQFF. CDR3 sequence (DNA): TGTGCCAGCACCTCCAGCGGGGGGGCGGGCAATGAGCAGTTCTTC. The chain joins TRBV12-3 or TRBV12-4 to TRBJ2-1, with TRBD2 matching over 10 bases. CDR3 length: 15 amino acids. V lost 7 bases and J lost 6; bases outside the gene matches: 9.

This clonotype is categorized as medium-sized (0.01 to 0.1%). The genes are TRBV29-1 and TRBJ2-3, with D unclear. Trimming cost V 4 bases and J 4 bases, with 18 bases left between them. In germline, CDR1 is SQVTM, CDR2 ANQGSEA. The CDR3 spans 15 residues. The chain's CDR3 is CSVVDHERAPDTQYF. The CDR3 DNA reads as TGCAGCGTTGTGGATCATGAGCGTGCCCCAGATACGCAGTATTTT.

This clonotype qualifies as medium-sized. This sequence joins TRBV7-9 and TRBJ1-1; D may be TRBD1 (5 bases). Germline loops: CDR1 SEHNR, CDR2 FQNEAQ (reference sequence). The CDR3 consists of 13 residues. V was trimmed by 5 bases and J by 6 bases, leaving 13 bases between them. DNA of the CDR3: TGTGCCAGCAGCCCGCGATCAGGGTCTGAAGCTTTCTTT. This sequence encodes CASSPRSGSEAFF.

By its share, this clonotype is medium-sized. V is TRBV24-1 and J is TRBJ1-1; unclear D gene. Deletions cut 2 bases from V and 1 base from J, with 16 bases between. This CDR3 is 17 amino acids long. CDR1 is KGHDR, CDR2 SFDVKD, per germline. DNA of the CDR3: TGTGCCACCAGTGATTCCCTCAACTTAAAGGAGAACACTGAAGCTTTCTTT. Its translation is CATSDSLNLKENTEAFF.

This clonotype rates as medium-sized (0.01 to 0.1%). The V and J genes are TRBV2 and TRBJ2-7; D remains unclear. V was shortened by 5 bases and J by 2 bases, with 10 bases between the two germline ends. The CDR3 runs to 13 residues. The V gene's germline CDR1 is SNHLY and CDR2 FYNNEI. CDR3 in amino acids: CASSSGQPYEQYF. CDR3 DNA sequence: TGTGCCAGCAGTTCTGGGCAGCCCTACGAGCAGTACTTC.